The 7 T cell receptor beta chains reported below all come from one sample, sequenced in a study of T cell repertoires in cytomegalovirus infection. One entry per CDR3 protein, called by TCRdb with MiXCR from the reads. The table has hundreds of thousands of distinct CDR3 sequences, 40% to 50% seen once. Their target antigens are unknown. This material consisted of cultured PBMCs, taken from culture after CMV antigen stimulation. The receptors come from a human donor in good health (CMV status not recorded). Some clones in this sample may be carry-over from other donors' samples.

This clonotype was detected many times. The gene calls are TRBV7-2 and TRBJ2-6; no definite D call. V was shortened by 5 bases and J by 0 bases, with 8 bases between the two germline ends. The CDR3 spans 15 residues. The germline gives CDR1 SGHTA, CDR2 FQGNSA. The chain's CDR3 is CASSQSGSGANVLTF. The CDR3 DNA sequence: TGTGCCAGCAGCCAATCGGGCTCTGGGGCCAACGTCCTGACTTTC.

This clonotype was detected only a few times. The genes are TRBV20-1 and TRBJ2-3; D is undetermined. V was clipped by 6 bases and J by 4 bases, with 14 bases between them. The germline gives CDR1 DFQATT, CDR2 SNEGSKA (reference sequence). CDR3 length: 13 residues. CDR3 residues: CSATGPYPDTQYF. In DNA, the CDR3 is TGCAGTGCGACCGGGCCTTACCCAGATACGCAGTATTTT.

J is TRBJ2-3 and V is TRBV6-2 or TRBV6-3, with a tentative D call TRBD2 (5 bases). Trimming took 3 bases from V and 6 from J, leaving 13 bases between them. CDR1 is MNHEY, CDR2 SVGEGT, per germline. There are 14 residues in the CDR3. The CDR3 here is CASSYSLASDTQYF. The CDR3 region has the DNA TGTGCCAGCAGTTATTCCCTAGCTTCGGATACGCAGTATTTT.

V is TRBV20-1 and J is TRBJ1-2; D is possibly TRBD1 (6 bases). From germline, CDR1 is DFQATT and CDR2 SNEGSKA (reference sequence). The CDR3 consists of 13 residues. V lost 6 bases to trimming and J lost 8 bases, with 19 bases between them. CDR3 sequence reads: CSAPTSYRDGYTF. As DNA, the CDR3 is TGCAGTGCGCCGACTTCTTACAGGGACGGCTACACCTTC.

This chain connects TRBV28 to TRBJ1-5; a possible D gene is TRBD1 (5 bases). The CDR3 is made up of 16 amino acids. Germline V gives CDR1 MDHEN, CDR2 SYDVKM. Trimming removed 5 bases from V and 4 bases from J, with 18 bases in between. For the CDR3, the DNA is TGTGCCAGCAGTCCCTGGAGGGCAGGGAGTAATCAGCCCCAGCATTTT. Its translation is CASSPWRAGSNQPQHF. Filled out from reference TRBV28 and TRBJ1-5, the complete variable domain reads DVKVTQSSRYLVKRTGEKVFLECVQDMDHENMFWYRQDPGLGLRLIYFSYDVKMKEKGDIPEGYSVSREKKERFSLILESASTNQTSMYLCASSPWRAGSNQPQHFGDGTRLSIL.

The chain links TRBV19 to TRBJ2-1, with TRBD2 as a possible D gene (5 bases). The germline V gene has CDR1 LNHDA and CDR2 SQIVND (reference sequence). Trimming removed 2 bases from V and 8 bases from J, with 7 bases in between. The CDR3 contains 12 residues. CDR3 amino acids: CASSILAHEQFF. Here the CDR3 DNA reads TGTGCCAGTAGTATACTAGCCCATGAGCAGTTCTTC.

The sample holds a few counts of this clonotype. This rearrangement joins TRBV6-8 to TRBJ2-3; D may correspond to TRBD1 or TRBD2 (5 bases each). Germline V gene lookup returns CDR1 MNHGY and CDR2 SAAAGT. The CDR3 has 11 residues. V was clipped by 11 bases and J by 2 bases, with 8 bases between them. CDR3: CAGGVTDTQYF. The CDR3 region has the DNA TGTGCCGGGGGAGTCACAGATACGCAGTATTTT.